This T cell receptor (beta chain) emerged from a study of T cells in Graves' hyperthyroidism and ophthalmopathy (dated by TCRdb to between 2018 and 2021). General notes on the study: Peripheral blood was sampled at the time of initial diagnosis, prior to any treatment. Following sampling, methimazole starting at 30 mg daily was given to hyperthyroidism patients, and high-dose intravenous methylprednisolone was given to ophthalmopathy patients. Prospective prediction of ophthalmopathy was tested in an independent validation cohort consisting of 18 to 20 hyperthyroidism patients and around 16 patients who later progressed to ophthalmopathy. For training and testing, the 100 or so patients in the discovery cohort were randomly divided in a 7:3 ratio. TCR V-J signatures able to tell the groups apart were searched for in a discovery cohort of 90 to 100 patients, of whom 43 had Graves' ophthalmopathy and 55 to 65 had stable Graves' hyperthyroidism. The study also compared thyroid tissue and blood T-cell repertoires from 5 to 7 Graves' hyperthyroidism patients. The paper describes TCR Vbeta CDR3 sequencing of fewer than 150 peripheral blood samples, made up of roughly 45 ophthalmopathy patients, roughly 80 hyperthyroidism patients and about 17 progressor patients.

Per the germline V gene (reference sequence), GTSNPN is the CDR1 and SVGIG is the CDR2. The CDR3 runs 15 residues from the cysteine to the phenylalanine. The only DNA kept is the CDR3, 45 bases in frame from the first base. Clipping removes 4 bases from V and 5 bases from J, with 11 as the unmatched junction base count. The hyperthyroidism patients were between 18 and 65 years old and newly diagnosed, with a disease duration of less than 2 months. Patients with uncontrolled infections, other autoimmune diseases, pregnancy or lactation were excluded. Diagnoses relied on clinical symptoms, serum thyroxine and TRAb, thyroid ultrasound and orbital computed tomography. Blood from progressor patients was drawn when they were first diagnosed with hyperthyroidism, before any ophthalmopathy symptoms appeared. PBMCs were isolated from roughly 10 ml of fresh peripheral blood by Ficoll-Paque density gradient centrifugation. Progressor patients were defined as those initially diagnosed with Graves' hyperthyroidism in whom ophthalmopathy developed during follow-up. Total RNA was extracted with Trizol reagent, and quality was checked on an Agilent 2100 Bioanalyzer.

Overall study results and their limits: Most expanded thyroid clonotypes (frequency above 0.001) were also found in blood, which suggests that blood repertoires may mirror thyroid immune responses. Sample size was not statistically predetermined, and investigators were not blinded to group allocation. In validation, the model predicted progression to ophthalmopathy with over 60% sensitivity and 72% to 85% specificity, a median of about six months before onset. Ophthalmopathy was separated from stable hyperthyroidism by a 13 V-J signature model, with about 88% sensitivity and roughly 81% specificity obtained in cross-validation and 80%/75% obtained in testing.

Amplification of TCR beta CDR3 regions was carried out from RNA transcripts. For the first round of RT-PCR on the TCR CDR3, the HTBI primer set was used together with the Qiagen OneStep RT-PCR kit. The libraries were constructed in a second round of multiplex PCR and then size-selected and purified. Paired-end sequencing of the libraries was performed with 100 bp reads on an Illumina HiSeq2000. From the authors' description of their analysis: SOAPnuke was used to process the raw data, with reads discarded if the reads contained adapters or uncalled bases, had a mean Phred below 15, or lacked an exact constant-primer or identifier match. COPE v1.2.5 was used to merge the high-quality paired reads, and each unique nucleotide sequence was defined as a clonotype. MiTCR v1.1 was used to align the clonotypes against IMGT TRBV, TRBD and TRBJ reference segments. The analysis was restricted to V-J combinations with a frequency above 0.0001, which together covered 98% to 99.2% of the repertoires. A TCS score was defined as the ratio between F50 (clonal expansion) and ExV (chaos), using BLOSUM62-based TCRdist between CDR3 peptides within each V-J. Welch's t-statistics and random forest reduced several hundred V-J features to 10 to 15, which were used in a naive Bayes classifier (R e1071). TCRdb reran the public reads through fastp at Q25 and MiXCR, keeping productive beta chains. Each entry merges the rows of one CDR3 protein and shows their most common DNA and genes. Here the V and J calls rest on TCRdb's processing, not on the authors' analysis. This sample holds roughly 500,000 distinct CDR3 sequences; about 15% were observed only once. The top ten clonotypes cover more than 4.5% of the sample.

With respect to this clonotype: Its target antigen remains unknown. Per-base qualities were not stored, and no clone one base away is much larger.

The sequence joins TRBV30 to TRBJ2-3, with 8 bases aligning to TRBD2. The sample comprised blood. The origin of this receptor is a woman in her 30s with Graves' hyperthyroidism that later progressed to Graves' ophthalmopathy. The CDR3 protein sequence reads: CAWTGGLAGGDTQYF. The DNA sequence reads TGTGCCTGGACTGGGGGGCTAGCGGGCGGAGATACGCAGTATTTT.